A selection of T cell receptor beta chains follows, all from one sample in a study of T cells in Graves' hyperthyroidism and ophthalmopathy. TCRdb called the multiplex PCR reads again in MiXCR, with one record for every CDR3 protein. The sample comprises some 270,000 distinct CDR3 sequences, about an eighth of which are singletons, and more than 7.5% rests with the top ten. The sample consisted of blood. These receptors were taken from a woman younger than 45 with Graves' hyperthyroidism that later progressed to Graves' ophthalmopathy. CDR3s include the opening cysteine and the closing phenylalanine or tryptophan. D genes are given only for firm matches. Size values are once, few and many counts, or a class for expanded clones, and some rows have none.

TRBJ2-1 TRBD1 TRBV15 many TGTGCCACCGGGCGGACAGGGGGAAATTACAATGAGCAGTTCTTC CATGRTGGNYNEQFF
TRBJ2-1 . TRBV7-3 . TGTGCCAGCAGCTTAGCCCCGGGGAGGTCCTACAATGAGCAGTTCTTC CASSLAPGRSYNEQFF
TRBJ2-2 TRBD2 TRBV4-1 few TGCGCCAGCATCCATCCCGGGGGGTTCGCGGGGGAGCTGTTTTTT CASIHPGGFAGELFF
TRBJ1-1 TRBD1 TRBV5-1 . TGCGCCAGCAGCCATCTAGGGGGACAGGGATTGAACACTGAAGCTTTCTTT CASSHLGGQGLNTEAFF
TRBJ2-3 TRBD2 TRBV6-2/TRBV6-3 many TGTGCCAGCAGTTACCTAGCGGGAGGCACAGATACGCAGTATTTT CASSYLAGGTDTQYF
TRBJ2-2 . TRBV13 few TGTGCCAGCAGCTTGTCCGGGAACTGGGAGCTGTTTTTT CASSLSGNWELFF
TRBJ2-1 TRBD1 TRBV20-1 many TGCAGTGCCTCGACAGGGGCCACCAATGAGCAGTTCTTC CSASTGATNEQFF
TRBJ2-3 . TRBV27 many TGTGCCAGCAAGGGACCGGATACGCAGTATTTT CASKGPDTQYF
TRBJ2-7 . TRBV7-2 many TGTGCCAGCAGTTCCGGGACGTACCAGGGCTCCTACGAGCAGTACTTC CASSSGTYQGSYEQYF
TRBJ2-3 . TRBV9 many TGTGCCAGCAGCGTAGGCGGTCGGGCAGATACGCAGTATTTT CASSVGGRADTQYF